The sample holds many counts of the clone carrying this T cell receptor (beta chain). After removal of 2 bases from V and 2 bases from J, the junction contained 12 bases not matched to a gene. This CDR3 region has 17 residues. The germline gives CDR1 LGHNA, CDR2 YNFKEQ. TCRdb called the 5' RACE reads again in MiXCR, with one record for every CDR3 protein. Among around 510,000 distinct CDR3 sequences listed, 13% to 15% were seen once. This record belongs to a study of identical twins. The same specimen was also included in a second study, on yellow fever vaccine responses in identical twins.

Material for sequencing was CD4+ T cells sorted from blood. This sequence originates from a woman aged 18-29 years in good health. This chain joins TRBV4-2 and TRBJ2-7, with 7 positions matching TRBD2. CDR3 bases: TGTGCCAGCAGCCAACACCGCGGGGGTCCCTTCACCTACGAGCAGTACTTC. Its translation is CASSQHRGGPFTYEQYF.